Listed below are T cell receptor beta chains from one sample, sequenced in a study of cytomegalovirus exposure and HLA in healthy donors. Data came from immunoSEQ multiplex PCR; TCRdb stores just in-frame clones and leaves some out. Of around 130,000 clones listed, around 75% were seen once; the top ten hold 3.1%. Input material: PBMCs. These receptors all come from a young man in good health and CMV-seronegative. The conserved cysteine and the conserved F or W are not part of the CDR3 here. Each record gives: V gene, J gene, clone size, CDR3 length, CDR3 protein. Clone size appears in some rows only: once, few, many, or a class for an expanded clone.

TRBV4-1	TRBJ1-1	.	12	ASSQGGVTTEAF
TRBV9	TRBJ2-1	.	13	ASSTRTGNYNEQF
TRBV7-8	TRBJ2-5	.	13	ASSPDMDYEETQY
TRBV28	TRBJ1-5	once	10	ASLRGGLPQH
TRBV10-3	TRBJ1-6	.	12	AISPPGQNSPLH
TRBV5-6	TRBJ2-7	.	11	ASSVAGGYEQY
TRBV19	TRBJ2-5	.	11	ASRRRVEGTQY
TRBV5-1	TRBJ2-7	.	14	ASSLVRANGNYEQY
TRBV29-1	TRBJ1-1	.	12	SVRPGARGTEAF
TRBV4-3	TRBJ2-2	few	15	ASSQDAVTGNTGELF
TRBV11-2	TRBJ1-1	.	10	ATATHGSEAF
TRBV6-4	TRBJ2-6	.	12	ASKEYSGANVLT
TRBV28	TRBJ2-5	.	15	ASSRGLGLEGQETQY
TRBV4-3	TRBJ2-6	.	14	ASSREGLYGANVLT
TRBV6-1	TRBJ2-5	.	12	ASSDTRFPETQY
TRBV6-5	TRBJ2-7	.	13	ASSYGTGALYEQY
TRBV18	TRBJ1-5	.	13	ASSQGQDSNQPQH
TRBV30	TRBJ1-1	.	11	AWSERGYTEAF
TRBV27	TRBJ1-2	.	11	ASSYRENYGYT
TRBV2	TRBJ2-6	once	15	ASRPGQGVSGANVLT
TRBV6-5	TRBJ2-5	.	14	ASSYLVGTIQETQY
TRBV7-8	TRBJ2-7	.	12	ASSITSGTYEQY
TRBV6-1	TRBJ1-2	.	15	ASSAEKGGLWLYGYT
TRBV4-2	TRBJ2-7	.	14	ASSQEGLAGAHEQY
TRBV29-1	TRBJ2-2	few	12	SALKAGDTGELF
TRBV5-4	TRBJ2-7	once	12	ASSRTGSSYEQY
TRBV28	TRBJ1-2	.	11	ASSLAADYGYT
TRBV28	TRBJ2-7	few	13	ASIPQGANYYEQY
TRBV18	TRBJ2-7	.	13	ASSPPRGYSYEQY
TRBV7-9	TRBJ1-3	.	12	ASSRLLEGDTIY
TRBV6-6	TRBJ1-2	.	12	ASIKGRGFYGYT
TRBV23-1	TRBJ1-5	few	11	ASSHGQGEPQH
TRBV25-1	TRBJ1-2	.	12	ASSDDAAGYGYT
TRBV6-6	TRBJ2-1	.	14	ASSRTSGGSYNEQF
TRBV5-1	TRBJ2-7	.	13	ASSLVFRGSYEQY
TRBV19	TRBJ2-1	few	11	ASRPPSNNEQF
TRBV2	TRBJ1-2	.	12	ASSETGDNYGYT
TRBV9	TRBJ2-3	.	14	ASSVRRSGGANTQY
TRBV15	TRBJ1-4	.	14	ATSRDGQPTNEKLF
TRBV9	TRBJ2-7	.	11	ASGLAENYEQY
TRBV4-2	TRBJ2-3	.	15	ASSQEWGREASDTQY
TRBV7-6	TRBJ1-1	.	11	ASSPRQDTEAF
TRBV7-9	TRBJ2-5	.	13	ASLSTPRGQETQY
TRBV4-1	TRBJ1-1	.	13	ASSLGTGLKAEAF
TRBV27	TRBJ2-7	.	14	ASSTSGSPPHYEQY
TRBV7-2	TRBJ1-2	few	12	ASSLITRRDGYT
TRBV6-1	TRBJ2-7	.	12	ASMVGGVVHEQY
TRBV7-2	TRBJ1-2	.	13	ASSPWDRGMSGYT
TRBV7-6	TRBJ2-2	once	14	ASSLTQRSNTGELF
TRBV19	TRBJ1-2	.	12	ASSIGGPNYGYT
TRBV28	TRBJ1-2	.	11	ASSLRTDYGYT
TRBV6-5	TRBJ2-1	.	14	ASSYFPAGGQNEQF
TRBV5-1	TRBJ1-5	once	11	ASSLGQRQPQH
TRBV28	TRBJ1-1	once	15	ASSHPAGGTSFTEAF
TRBV30	TRBJ2-3	.	11	AWSDGLPNTQY